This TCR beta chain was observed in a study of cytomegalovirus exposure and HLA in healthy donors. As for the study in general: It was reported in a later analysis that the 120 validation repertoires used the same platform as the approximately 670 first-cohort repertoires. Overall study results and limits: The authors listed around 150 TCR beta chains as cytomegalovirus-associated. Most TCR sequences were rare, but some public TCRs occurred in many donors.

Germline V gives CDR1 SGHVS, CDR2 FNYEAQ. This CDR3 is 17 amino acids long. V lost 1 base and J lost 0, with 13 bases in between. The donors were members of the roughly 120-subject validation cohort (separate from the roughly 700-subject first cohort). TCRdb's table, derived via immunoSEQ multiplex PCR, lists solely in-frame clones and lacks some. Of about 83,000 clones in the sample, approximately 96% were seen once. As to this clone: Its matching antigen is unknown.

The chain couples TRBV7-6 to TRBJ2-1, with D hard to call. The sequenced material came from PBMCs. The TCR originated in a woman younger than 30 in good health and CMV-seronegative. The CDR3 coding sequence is TGTGCCAGCAGCTTAGGAGCTCCATTAAGCTCCTACAATGAGCAGTTCTTC. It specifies CASSLGAPLSSYNEQFF.